The clone carrying this T cell receptor beta chain was observed a single time. This sample was included in a study of Ad26.COV2.S vaccination and SARS-CoV-2 variants. Germline values: CDR1 MNHEY, CDR2 SVGEGT. The CDR3 is 14 residues long. Trimming took 6 bases from V and 5 from J, leaving 16 bases between them. Indicated treatment: 19 received Ad26.COV2.S at low or high dose, single or two shots; several received placebo; per-sample allocation not given. All samples were drawn on day 63, counting from the first vaccine or placebo injection. This table comes from immunoSEQ multiplex PCR, and its TCRdb copy is limited to in-frame clones, with some not included. The sample gives about half a million clones, about 88% of which show up once; over 1.5% is in the top ten.

The receptor's source is a person between 18 and 60 years old who received the Ad26.COV2.S COVID-19 vaccine or a placebo. V is TRBV6-2 or TRBV6-3 and J is TRBJ1-1; D remains ambiguous. The material sequenced was peripheral blood, taken in a trial of Ad26.COV2.S vaccine versus placebo. DNA of the CDR3: TGTGCCAGCAGGCCTCCTGGGGAGTGGACTGAAGCTTTCTTT. This codes for CASRPPGEWTEAFF.